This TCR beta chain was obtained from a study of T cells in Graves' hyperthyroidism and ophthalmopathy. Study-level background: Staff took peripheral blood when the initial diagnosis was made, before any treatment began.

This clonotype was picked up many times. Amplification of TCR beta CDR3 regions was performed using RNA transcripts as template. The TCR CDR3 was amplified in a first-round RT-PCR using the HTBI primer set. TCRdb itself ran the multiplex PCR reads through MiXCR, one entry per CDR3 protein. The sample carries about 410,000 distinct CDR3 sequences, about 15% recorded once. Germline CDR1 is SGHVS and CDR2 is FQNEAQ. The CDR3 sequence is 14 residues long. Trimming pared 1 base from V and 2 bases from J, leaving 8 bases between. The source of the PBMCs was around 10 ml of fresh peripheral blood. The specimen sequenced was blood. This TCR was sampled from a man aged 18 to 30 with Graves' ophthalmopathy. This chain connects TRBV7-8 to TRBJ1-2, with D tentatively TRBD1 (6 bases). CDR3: CASSLDTGNYGYTF. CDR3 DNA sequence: TGTGCCAGCAGCTTAGACACAGGGAACTATGGCTACACCTTC.